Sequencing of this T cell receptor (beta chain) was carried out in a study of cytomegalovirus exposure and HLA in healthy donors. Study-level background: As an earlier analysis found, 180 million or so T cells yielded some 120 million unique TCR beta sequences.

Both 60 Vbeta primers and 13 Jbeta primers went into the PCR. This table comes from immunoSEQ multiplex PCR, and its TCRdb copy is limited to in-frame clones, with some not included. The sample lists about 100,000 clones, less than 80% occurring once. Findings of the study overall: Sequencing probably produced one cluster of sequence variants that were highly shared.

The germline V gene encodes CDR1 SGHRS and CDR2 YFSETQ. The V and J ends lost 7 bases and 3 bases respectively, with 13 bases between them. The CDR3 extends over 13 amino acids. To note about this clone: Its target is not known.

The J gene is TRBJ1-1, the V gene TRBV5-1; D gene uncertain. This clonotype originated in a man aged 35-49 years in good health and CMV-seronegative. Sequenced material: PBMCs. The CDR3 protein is CASGTIGDTEAFF. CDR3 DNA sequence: TGCGCCAGCGGTACCATCGGAGACACTGAAGCTTTCTTT.